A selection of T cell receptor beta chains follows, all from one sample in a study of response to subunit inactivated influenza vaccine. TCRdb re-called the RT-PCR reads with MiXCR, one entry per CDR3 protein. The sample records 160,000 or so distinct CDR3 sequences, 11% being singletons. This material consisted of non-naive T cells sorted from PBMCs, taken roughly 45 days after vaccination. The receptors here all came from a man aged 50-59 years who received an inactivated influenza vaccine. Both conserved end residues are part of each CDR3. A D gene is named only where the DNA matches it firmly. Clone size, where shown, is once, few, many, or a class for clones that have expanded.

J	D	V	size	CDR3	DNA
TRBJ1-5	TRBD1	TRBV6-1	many	CASSDRGGNQPQHF	TGTGCCAGCTCGGACAGGGGTGGCAATCAGCCCCAGCATTTT
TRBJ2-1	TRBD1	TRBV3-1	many	CASSPYPGTGVINEQFF	TGTGCCAGCAGCCCCTACCCAGGGACAGGGGTAATCAATGAGCAGTTCTTC
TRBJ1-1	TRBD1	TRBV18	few	CASSLGQIEAFF	TGTGCCAGCTCACTGGGACAGATTGAAGCTTTCTTT
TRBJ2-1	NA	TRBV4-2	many	CASSQVVNGEQFF	TGTGCCAGCAGCCAAGTAGTTAACGGTGAGCAGTTCTTC
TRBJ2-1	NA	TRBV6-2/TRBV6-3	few	CASRFIESYNEQFF	TGTGCCAGCAGATTTATTGAATCCTACAATGAGCAGTTCTTC
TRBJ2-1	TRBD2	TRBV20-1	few	CSARPRASSGGGIWNEQFF	TGCAGTGCTAGGCCTAGGGCTTCTAGCGGCGGGGGTATTTGGAATGAGCAGTTCTTC
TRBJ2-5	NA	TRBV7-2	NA	CASSFQSGVGETQYF	TGTGCCAGCAGCTTCCAGAGTGGGGTGGGGGAGACCCAGTACTTC
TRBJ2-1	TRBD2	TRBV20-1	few	CSARDVIAGVYNEQFF	TGCAGTGCTAGAGACGTTATAGCGGGGGTCTACAATGAGCAGTTCTTC
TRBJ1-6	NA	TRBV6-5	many	CASSYSREPNSPLHF	TGTGCCAGCAGTTACTCGAGGGAGCCTAATTCACCCCTCCACTTT
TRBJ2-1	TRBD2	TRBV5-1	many	CASSLLAEPYNEQFF	TGCGCCAGCAGCCTCCTAGCGGAGCCGTACAATGAGCAGTTCTTC
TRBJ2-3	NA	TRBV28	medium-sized	CASGTSDTQYF	TGTGCCAGCGGCACATCAGATACGCAGTATTTT
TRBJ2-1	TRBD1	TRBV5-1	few	CASSLEGQGIGEQFF	TGCGCCAGCAGCTTGGAGGGACAGGGGATCGGTGAGCAGTTCTTC
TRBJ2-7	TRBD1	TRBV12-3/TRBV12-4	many	CASSPWDSYEQYF	TGTGCCAGCAGTCCCTGGGACAGCTACGAGCAGTACTTC
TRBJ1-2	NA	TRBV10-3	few	CAIANSNYGYTF	TGTGCCATCGCTAACAGTAACTATGGCTACACCTTC
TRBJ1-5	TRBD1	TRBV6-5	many	CASSYGQGNLQPQHF	TGTGCCAGCAGTTACGGACAGGGAAATTTACAGCCCCAGCATTTT
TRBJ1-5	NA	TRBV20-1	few	CSARDRSFQPQHF	TGCAGTGCTAGAGACCGGAGTTTTCAGCCCCAGCATTTT
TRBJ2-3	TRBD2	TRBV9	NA	CASSPGTSGRAADTQYF	TGTGCCAGCAGCCCCGGGACTAGCGGGAGGGCAGCAGATACGCAGTATTTT
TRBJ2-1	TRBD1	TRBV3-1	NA	CASSPSTGGYNEQFF	TGTGCCAGCAGCCCCTCGACAGGGGGTTACAATGAGCAGTTCTTC
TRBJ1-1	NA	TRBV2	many	CASVSPPTEAFF	TGTGCCAGCGTCAGTCCCCCGACTGAAGCTTTCTTT
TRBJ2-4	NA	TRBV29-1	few	CSVAQQGAKNIQYF	TGCAGCGTTGCACAGCAGGGAGCCAAAAACATTCAGTACTTC
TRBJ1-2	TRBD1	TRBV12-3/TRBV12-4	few	CASTLGLVGQPYGYTF	TGTGCCAGCACACTTGGGTTGGTGGGACAGCCTTATGGCTACACCTTC
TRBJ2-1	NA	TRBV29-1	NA	CSVGGRANNEQFF	TGCAGCGTTGGGGGGCGGGCGAACAATGAGCAGTTCTTC
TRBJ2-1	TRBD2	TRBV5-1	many	CASSLGVGGDNEQFF	TGCGCCAGCAGCTTGGGCGTGGGAGGGGACAATGAGCAGTTCTTC
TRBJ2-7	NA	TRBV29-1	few	CSVVPYVGEQYF	TGCAGCGTTGTCCCCTATGTGGGTGAGCAGTACTTC
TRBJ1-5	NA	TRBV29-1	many	CSVGNSNQPQHF	TGCAGCGTTGGTAATAGCAATCAGCCCCAGCATTTT
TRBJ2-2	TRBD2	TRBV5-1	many	CASSLRTSGQNTGELFF	TGCGCCAGCAGCTTAAGGACTAGCGGGCAGAACACCGGGGAGCTGTTTTTT
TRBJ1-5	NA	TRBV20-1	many	CSARQGTSNQPQHF	TGCAGTGCTAGACAGGGAACAAGCAATCAGCCCCAGCATTTT
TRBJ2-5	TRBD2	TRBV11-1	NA	CASSRLSTSGRAFGSETQYF	TGTGCCAGCAGCCGCCTCTCAACTAGCGGGAGGGCCTTCGGTTCAGAGACCCAGTACTTC
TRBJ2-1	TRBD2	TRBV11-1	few	CASSLQGPSGIHNEQFF	TGTGCCAGCAGCTTACAAGGGCCTAGCGGGATTCACAATGAGCAGTTCTTC
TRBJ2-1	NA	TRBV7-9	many	CASSQGPPEGFF	TGTGCCAGCAGCCAGGGGCCTCCAGAGGGGTTCTTC
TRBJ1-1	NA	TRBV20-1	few	CSAKKGPNTEAFF	TGCAGTGCTAAGAAGGGGCCCAACACTGAAGCTTTCTTT
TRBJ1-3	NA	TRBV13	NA	CTSSSGTSNSGNTIYF	TGTACCAGCAGCTCTGGGACATCTAACTCTGGAAACACCATATATTTT
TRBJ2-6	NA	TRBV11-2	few	CASSPTGANVLTF	TGTGCCAGCAGCCCAACTGGGGCCAACGTCCTGACTTTC
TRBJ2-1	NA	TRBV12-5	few	CASGAGVGSYNEQFF	TGTGCTAGTGGGGCAGGGGTAGGCTCCTACAATGAGCAGTTCTTC
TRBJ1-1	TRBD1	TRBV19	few	CASSPGQQVEAFF	TGTGCCAGTAGTCCGGGACAGCAAGTTGAAGCTTTCTTT
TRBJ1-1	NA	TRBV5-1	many	CASSLAVTGSLAFF	TGCGCCAGCAGCTTGGCCGTGACCGGCAGCCTAGCTTTCTTT
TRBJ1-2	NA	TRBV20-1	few	CSARDTRSARGYGYTF	TGCAGTGCTAGAGATACGAGATCCGCAAGGGGCTATGGCTACACCTTC
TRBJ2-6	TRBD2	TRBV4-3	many	CASSQVASLAGAPGANVLTF	TGCGCCAGCAGCCAAGTGGCTAGTCTAGCGGGAGCTCCCGGGGCCAACGTCCTGACTTTC
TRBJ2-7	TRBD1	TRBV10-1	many	CASSEGDRSYEQYF	TGCGCCAGCAGTGAGGGGGACAGAAGTTACGAGCAGTACTTC
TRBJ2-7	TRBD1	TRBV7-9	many	CASSPGTGASYEQYF	TGTGCCAGCAGCCCCGGGACAGGGGCGTCCTACGAGCAGTACTTC
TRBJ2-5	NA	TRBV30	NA	CAWSVGETQYF	TGTGCCTGGAGTGTCGGAGAGACCCAGTACTTC
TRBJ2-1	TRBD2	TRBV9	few	CASSVAPSGNEQFF	TGTGCCAGCAGCGTAGCACCTAGCGGTAATGAGCAGTTCTTC
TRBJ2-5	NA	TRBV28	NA	CASSGTQETQYF	TGTGCCAGCAGCGGGACCCAAGAGACCCAGTACTTC
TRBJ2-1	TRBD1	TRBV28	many	CASSIRDRVGNEQFF	TGTGCCAGCAGCATCCGGGACAGGGTTGGCAATGAGCAGTTCTTC
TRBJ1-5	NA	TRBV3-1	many	CASSQETSNQPQHF	TGTGCCAGCAGCCAAGAGACCAGCAATCAGCCCCAGCATTTT
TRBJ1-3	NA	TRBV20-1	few	CSASGGRGISGNTIYF	TGCAGTGCTAGTGGCGGGCGGGGAATTTCTGGAAACACCATATATTTT
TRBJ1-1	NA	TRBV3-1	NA	CASSQSSGRTEAFF	TGTGCCAGCAGCCAATCCTCGGGGAGGACTGAAGCTTTCTTT
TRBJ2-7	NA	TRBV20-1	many	CSASPGTSYEQYF	TGCAGTGCTAGTCCCGGGACCTCCTACGAGCAGTACTTC
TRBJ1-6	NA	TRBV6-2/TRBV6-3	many	CASSRGQNSPLHF	TGTGCCAGCAGCCGAGGACAGAATTCACCCCTCCACTTT
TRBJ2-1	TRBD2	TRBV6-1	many	CASSEFSGGYNEQFF	TGTGCCAGCAGTGAATTTAGCGGGGGCTACAATGAGCAGTTCTTC
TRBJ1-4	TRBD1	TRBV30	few	CASNRDRNEKLFF	TGTGCCTCCAACAGGGACAGGAATGAAAAACTGTTTTTT